A single sample is the source of the 29 T cell receptor beta chains below, sequenced in a study of regulatory T cells in long-lasting Graves disease. The time point denotes: newly diagnosed GD, antithyroid drugs for less than 3 months. The TCR library was made from RNA that had been extracted from PBMCs in TRIzol. With iRepertoire HTBI primers and Arm-PCR of CDR3 regions, TCR beta libraries were built. TCRdb fed the multiplex PCR reads into MiXCR, producing one record per CDR3 protein. The sample lists about 380,000 distinct CDR3 sequences, around 16% occurring once. The sequences come from peripheral blood mononuclear cells (PBMCs), collected at new diagnosis, from a patient treated with antithyroid drugs. The receptors here all came from a female donor with Graves disease.

The table lists this clonotype with many counts. V gene TRBV6-4 combines with J gene TRBJ2-6; 10 nucleotides agree with TRBD1. The CDR3 is 16 residues long. J gave up 0 bases and V 4 bases, and 0 bases lay outside the gene matches. CDR1 and CDR2 (germline): MRHNA, SNTAGT. The CDR3 nucleotides are TGTGCCAGCAGTGGGACAGGGGGCTCTGGGGCCAACGTCCTGACTTTC. This sequence encodes CASSGTGGSGANVLTF.

This clonotype was counted many times. This sequence joins TRBV3-1 and TRBJ2-1; 9 bases agree with TRBD2. Trimming at V came to 0 bases and at J to 4 bases, leaving 10 bases not matched to a gene. There are 18 residues in the CDR3. Germline lookup yields CDR1 LGHDT and CDR2 YNNKEL (reference sequence). CDR3 amino acids: CASSQEWQGGGVYNEQFF. The CDR3 DNA follows: TGTGCCAGCAGCCAAGAATGGCAAGGCGGGGGGGTATACAATGAGCAGTTCTTC.

Turning to this clonotype: It may be a read error: a sequence one base away is much more abundant. The CDR3 DNA sequence: TGTGCCAGCAGTTTAAGCGGGGGCCCCAACACCGGGGGGCTGTTTTTT. Translated, it gives CASSLSGGPNTGGLFF. The gene calls are TRBV12-3 or TRBV12-4 and TRBJ2-2, with 8 bases fitting TRBD2. This CDR3 is built from 16 residues.

Only a few counts were recorded for this clonotype. This rearrangement joins TRBV4-1 to TRBJ2-1; D remains ambiguous. The CDR3 sequence is 15 residues long. Germline assignment: CDR1 MGHRA and CDR2 YSYEKL. V dropped 1 base and J dropped 0 bases, with 7 bases sitting between them. Written as DNA, the CDR3 is TGCGCCAGCAGCCAAGTGGTAGTCTCCTACAATGAGCAGTTCTTC. Its translation: CASSQVVVSYNEQFF.

In the case of this clonotype: Sequence at one end of the junction differs from germline and may be a read error. J is TRBJ1-5 and V is TRBV7-9; 9 nucleotides agree with TRBD1. From germline, CDR1 is SEHNR and CDR2 FQNEAQ (reference sequence). The CDR3 has 17 residues. DNA for the CDR3: TGTGCCAGCAGCTTAGGGGGAGGGGGACAGGGAAATCGGCCCCAGCATTTT. Translation: CASSLGGGGQGNRPQHF.

This clonotype was counted ten times or more. The rearrangement joins TRBV20-1 to TRBJ2-5, with 14 bases lining up with TRBD2. Germline trimming cut 0 bases from V and 5 bases from J; bases unmatched to any gene: 2. Germline loops: CDR1 DFQATT, CDR2 SNEGSKA (reference sequence). The CDR3 extends over 15 amino acids. The CDR3: CSARDRTSGRETQYF. For the CDR3, the DNA is TGCAGTGCTAGAGACCGGACTAGCGGGAGGGAGACCCAGTACTTC.

The chain has TRBV27 and TRBJ1-5; no firm D call. The V end lost 8 bases, the J end lost 1 base, and 9 bases lay between the germline ends. The CDR3 sequence is 13 residues long. Germline CDR1 reads MNHEY; CDR2 reads SMNVEV (reference sequence). Written as DNA, the CDR3 is TGTGCCAGCGGGCTAACGAGCAATCAGCCCCAGCATTTT. Its translation: CASGLTSNQPQHF.

Comments on this clonotype: This likely traces to a read error, being one base from a far larger clone. The CDR3 carries no conserved terminal phenylalanine or tryptophan, so it likely arises from a read error. The chain recombines TRBV7-9 with TRBJ2-1; TRBD1 might be the D (6 bases). Trimming removed 3 bases from V and 1 base from J, with 10 bases in between. CDR1 is SEHNR, CDR2 FQNEAQ, per germline (reference sequence). CDR3 length: 15 amino acids. The CDR3 is CASSLGAESYNEQFS. In DNA, the CDR3 is TGTGCCAGCAGCTTGGGGGCGGAATCCTACAATGAGCAGTTCTCC.

This clonotype was detected many times. The chain employs TRBV12-3 or TRBV12-4 and TRBJ1-4; the D is unclear. The V end was cut by 6 bases, the J end by 0 bases, with 8 bases between. The CDR3 length is 14 residues. The CDR3 region has the DNA TGTGCCAGCAGACAGCAATCAACTAATGAAAAACTGTTTTTT. This sequence encodes CASRQQSTNEKLFF.

This clonotype showed up just a few times. The chain joins TRBV9 to TRBJ2-1; 12 nucleotides line up with TRBD2. V shed 3 bases and J 0 bases; nucleotides not matched to a gene: 7. The V gene's germline CDR1 is SGDLS and CDR2 YYNGEE. The CDR3 has 18 residues. CDR3 loop: CASSASGRDRSSYNEQFF. For the CDR3, the DNA is TGTGCCAGCAGCGCTAGCGGGAGGGACCGAAGCTCCTACAATGAGCAGTTCTTC.

There are many counts of this clonotype. The chain is built from TRBV19 and TRBJ1-1, with D uncertain. Trimming left V 5 bases short and J 4 bases short, with 11 bases between. The CDR3 sequence is 13 residues long. The V gene's germline CDR1 is LNHDA and CDR2 SQIVND (reference sequence). CDR3 loop: CASSPQTSTEAFF. The CDR3 nucleotides read TGTGCCAGTAGTCCGCAAACAAGCACTGAAGCTTTCTTT.

About this clonotype: The CDR3 end shows no conserved phenylalanine or tryptophan, and so a read error is likely. V usage is TRBV29-1 and J usage is TRBJ2-2, with 7 bases matching TRBD1. The trim removed 3 bases at V and 4 bases at J, leaving 5 bases unmatched. The CDR3 covers 14 residues. Per germline, CDR1 SQVTM and CDR2 ANQGSEA. CDR3 sequence: CSVDGRGTTGELFS. Here the CDR3 DNA reads TGCAGCGTTGATGGCAGGGGGACCACCGGGGAGCTGTTTTCT.

J is TRBJ2-7 and V is TRBV6-1; D remains ambiguous. Germline V gene data show CDR1 as MNHNS and CDR2 as SASEGT. The CDR3 covers 13 residues. V was cut by 5 bases and J by 7 bases, with 15 bases left in between. The chain's CDR3 is CASSSLWLREQYF. CDR3 bases: TGTGCCAGCAGTAGCCTGTGGCTTCGGGAGCAGTACTTC.

Notes on this clonotype: It may be a read error: a sequence one base away is much more abundant. J is TRBJ2-3 and V is TRBV7-2, with a tentative D call TRBD2 (5 bases). The CDR3 totals 15 residues. Germline CDR1 reads SGHTA; CDR2 reads FQGNSA. DNA of the CDR3: TGTGCCAGCAGCGACGGGGTGTATCACACAGATACGCGGTATTTT. Protein: CASSDGVYHTDTRYF.

This clonotype was observed a few times. A clone one base away is much larger, so this may be a read error. This chain links TRBV11-2 with TRBJ2-7; 8 bases line up with TRBD2. This CDR3 is built from 15 residues. The V and J ends lost 2 bases and 2 bases, in that order; junction bases with no gene match: 5. Germline V gene data show CDR1 as SGHAT and CDR2 as FQNNGV. This chain's CDR3 is CASSLNTSGAYEQYF. Written as DNA, the CDR3 is TGTGCCAGCAGCTTAAATACTAGCGGCGCCTACGAGCAGTACTTC. The variable domain in full, with the rest retrieved from reference TRBV11-2 and TRBJ2-7, is EAGVAQSPRYKIIEKRQSVAFWCNPISGHATLYWYQQILGQGPKLLIQFQNNGVVDDSQLPKDRFSAERLKGVDSTLKIQPAKLEDSAVYLCASSLNTSGAYEQYFGPGTRLTVT.

This clonotype was seen repeatedly, ten times or more. V is TRBV20-1 and J is TRBJ2-1; D is undetermined. Trimming left V 0 bases short and J 2 bases short, with 17 bases between. The CDR3 has 17 amino acids. Germline lookup yields CDR1 DFQATT and CDR2 SNEGSKA (reference sequence). CDR3 residues: CSARDPRTEHPYNEQFF. The CDR3 DNA reads TGCAGTGCTAGAGATCCGCGAACGGAGCACCCCTACAATGAGCAGTTCTTC.

This clonotype was detected only once. The chain carries TRBV7-3 and TRBJ1-2; D is ambiguous. The CDR3 has 14 residues. Germline loops: CDR1 SGHTA, CDR2 FQGTGA. Trimming shortened V by 5 bases and J by 4 bases, and 14 bases separated the two germline ends. CDR3 region: CASSQDEQLYGYTF. CDR3 nucleotides: TGTGCCAGCAGCCAAGATGAACAGCTCTATGGCTACACCTTC.

This clonotype was seen repeatedly, ten times or more. This chain connects TRBV12-3 or TRBV12-4 to TRBJ2-3; 10 nucleotides line up with TRBD2. The V segment lost 1 base and the J segment 2 bases; nucleotides outside the gene matches: 6. This CDR3 is built from 17 residues. CDR3: CASSLGPAGGPTDTQYF. The DNA of the CDR3 is TGTGCCAGCAGTTTAGGCCCAGCGGGGGGGCCCACAGATACGCAGTATTTT.

The table lists this clonotype with many counts. One end of the junction varies from germline; a read error may be responsible. The genes are TRBV6-1 and TRBJ1-1; TRBD1 is a possible D gene (6 bases). The CDR3 runs 14 residues. In germline, CDR1 is MNHNS, CDR2 SASEGT. Written as DNA, the CDR3 is TGTGCCAGCAGTCCCCGTCCCCGGGACACCGAAGCTTTCTTT. This translates into CASSPRPRDTEAFF.

This clonotype was recorded many times. This CDR3 is missing its conserved last phenylalanine or tryptophan, likely due to a read error. The CDR3 region is CASSFTTISHEQYL. CDR3 sequence (DNA): TGTGCCAGCAGCTTTACGACTATCTCCCACGAGCAGTACCTC. The chain couples TRBV7-3 to TRBJ2-7; TRBD2 is a possible D gene (5 bases). Germline assignment: CDR1 SGHTA and CDR2 FQGTGA. The CDR3 contains 14 residues.

The chain is built from TRBV4-3 and TRBJ2-1; D uncertain. CDR1 and CDR2 from the germline V gene are LGHNA and YSLEER. The CDR3 runs 14 residues. Trimming removed 4 bases from V and 0 bases from J, with 7 bases in between. In nucleotides, the CDR3 is TGCGCCAGCAGCCCCGAGGTCTCCTACAATGAGCAGTTCTTC. It encodes CASSPEVSYNEQFF.

J is TRBJ1-6 and V is TRBV11-2; weak D call: TRBD1 (5 bases). V gave up 4 bases and J gave up 12 bases, with 19 bases separating them. The CDR3 extends over 15 amino acids. Germline V gives CDR1 SGHAT, CDR2 FQNNGV. CDR3 region: CASSSRVTGRVPLHF. The CDR3 region has the DNA TGTGCCAGCAGCTCCCGCGTGACGGGGCGAGTACCCCTCCACTTT.

This clonotype was observed at least ten times. This rearrangement joins TRBV28 to TRBJ1-6, with D possibly being TRBD1 (6 bases). Trimming took off 8 bases at V and 6 bases at J, with 14 bases between the two ends. There are 14 residues in the CDR3. Germline CDR1 and CDR2: MDHEN and SYDVKM. CDR3 residues: CASFLQGRNSPLHF. The CDR3 DNA is TGTGCCAGCTTCCTTCAGGGGCGTAATTCACCCCTCCACTTT.

This clonotype was found many times. The chain joins TRBV28 to TRBJ1-2; 9 bases fit TRBD1. The germline V gene encodes CDR1 MDHEN and CDR2 SYDVKM. The V and J ends lost 6 bases and 8 bases, in that order; junction bases with no gene match: 10. There are 14 residues in the CDR3. The CDR3 nucleotides are TGTGCCAGCAGAATTATACAGGGGGCCTGGGGCTACACCTTC. This codes for CASRIIQGAWGYTF.

This clonotype has a count of ten or more. The rearrangement links TRBV18 to TRBJ2-1; no clear D gene. Trimming took off 3 bases at V and 4 bases at J, with 10 bases between the two ends. Looked up from germline, CDR1 is KGHSH and CDR2 is LQKENI. CDR3 length equals 14 residues. The CDR3 loop is CASSPSDGYNEQFF. The CDR3 DNA follows: TGTGCCAGCTCACCCTCGGACGGATACAATGAGCAGTTCTTC.

In its sample, this clonotype was seen many times. The rearrangement uses TRBV12-3 or TRBV12-4 and TRBJ1-1; 7 nucleotides align to TRBD1. This CDR3 spans 16 amino acids. The V gene end was trimmed by 5 bases and the J gene end by 0 bases; junction bases not matched to a gene: 9. The CDR3: CASSPRQGRMNTEAFF. In nucleotides, the CDR3 is TGTGCCAGCAGTCCCCGACAGGGTAGGATGAACACTGAAGCTTTCTTT.

This clonotype showed up many times. V is TRBV28 and J is TRBJ1-5; the match to TRBD1 covers 9 bases. With 4 bases clipped from V and 4 bases from J, the junction kept 5 bases outside the gene matches. This CDR3 contains 15 residues. Per the germline V gene, CDR1 is MDHEN and CDR2 is SYDVKM. This CDR3 is CASSWGQGRNQPQHF. CDR3 coding DNA: TGTGCCAGCAGTTGGGGACAGGGACGGAATCAGCCCCAGCATTTT.

This chain uses TRBV29-1 with TRBJ2-1, with TRBD2 matching over 7 bases. Germline V gene sequence: CDR1 SQVTM, CDR2 ANQGSEA. J was trimmed by 6 bases and V by 7 bases; bases with no gene match: 18. The CDR3 extends over 16 amino acids. The CDR3 DNA reads TGCAGCGGCCGAGGGTCGTCGGGAGGACTCGGCAATGAGCAGTTCTTC. It yields the protein CSGRGSSGGLGNEQFF.

The J gene is TRBJ2-1, the V gene TRBV19; D call uncertain. Trimming cost V 5 bases and J 8 bases, with 10 bases left between them. Germline V gene sequence: CDR1 LNHDA, CDR2 SQIVND (reference sequence). This CDR3 is built from 12 residues. CDR3 nucleotide sequence: TGTGCCAGTAGTTCAACAATCCATGAGCAGTTCTTC. This translates into CASSSTIHEQFF.